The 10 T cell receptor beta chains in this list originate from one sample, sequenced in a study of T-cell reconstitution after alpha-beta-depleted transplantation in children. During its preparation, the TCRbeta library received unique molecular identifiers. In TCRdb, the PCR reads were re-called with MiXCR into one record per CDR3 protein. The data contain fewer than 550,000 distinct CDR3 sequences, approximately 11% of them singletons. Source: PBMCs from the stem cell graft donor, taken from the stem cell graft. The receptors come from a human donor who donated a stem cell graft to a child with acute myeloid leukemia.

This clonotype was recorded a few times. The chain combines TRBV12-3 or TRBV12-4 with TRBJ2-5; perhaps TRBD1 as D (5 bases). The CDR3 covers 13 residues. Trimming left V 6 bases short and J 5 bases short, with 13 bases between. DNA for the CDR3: TGTGCCAGCAGGGTGGGGCTAAGGGAGACCCAGTACTTC. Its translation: CASRVGLRETQYF.

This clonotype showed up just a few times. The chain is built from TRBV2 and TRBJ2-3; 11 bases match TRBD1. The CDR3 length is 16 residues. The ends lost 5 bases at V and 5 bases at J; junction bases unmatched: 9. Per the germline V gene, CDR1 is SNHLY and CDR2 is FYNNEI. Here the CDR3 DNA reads TGTGCCAGCAGTTCCGGGACAGGGGGTCGGTTAGATACGCAGTATTTT. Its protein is CASSSGTGGRLDTQYF.

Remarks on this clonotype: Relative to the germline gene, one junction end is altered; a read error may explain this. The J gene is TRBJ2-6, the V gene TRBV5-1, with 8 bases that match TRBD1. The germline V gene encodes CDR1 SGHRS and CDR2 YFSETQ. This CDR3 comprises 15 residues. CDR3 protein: CASSSTGAGANGLTF. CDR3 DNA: TGCGCCAGCAGCTCGACAGGGGCTGGGGCCAACGGCCTGACTTTC.

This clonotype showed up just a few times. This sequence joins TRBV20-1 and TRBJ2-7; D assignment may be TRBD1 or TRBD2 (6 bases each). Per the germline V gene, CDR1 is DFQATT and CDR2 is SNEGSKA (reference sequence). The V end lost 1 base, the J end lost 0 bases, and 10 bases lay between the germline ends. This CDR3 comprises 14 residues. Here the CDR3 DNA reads TGCAGTGCTAGAGGGAGGGACAACTCCTACGAGCAGTACTTC. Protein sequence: CSARGRDNSYEQYF.

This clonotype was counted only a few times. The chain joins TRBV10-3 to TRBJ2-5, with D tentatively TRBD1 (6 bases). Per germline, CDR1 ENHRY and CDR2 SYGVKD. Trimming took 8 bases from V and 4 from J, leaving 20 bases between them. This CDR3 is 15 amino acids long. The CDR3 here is CAIAGEGGKPETQYF. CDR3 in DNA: TGTGCCATCGCAGGGGAAGGTGGCAAACCAGAGACCCAGTACTTC.

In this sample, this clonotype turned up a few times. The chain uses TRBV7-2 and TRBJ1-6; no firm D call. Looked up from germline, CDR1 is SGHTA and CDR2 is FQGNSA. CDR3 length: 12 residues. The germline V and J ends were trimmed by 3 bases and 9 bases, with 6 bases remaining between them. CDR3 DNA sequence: TGTGCCAGCAGCTTCCTCCCTTCACCCCTCCACTTT. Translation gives CASSFLPSPLHF.

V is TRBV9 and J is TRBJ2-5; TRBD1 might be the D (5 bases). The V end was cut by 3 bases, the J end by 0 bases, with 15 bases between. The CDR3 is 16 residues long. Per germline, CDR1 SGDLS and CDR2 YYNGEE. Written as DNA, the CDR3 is TGTGCCAGCAGCGCAGGGATGTCAGCCTACCAAGAGACCCAGTACTTC. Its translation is CASSAGMSAYQETQYF.

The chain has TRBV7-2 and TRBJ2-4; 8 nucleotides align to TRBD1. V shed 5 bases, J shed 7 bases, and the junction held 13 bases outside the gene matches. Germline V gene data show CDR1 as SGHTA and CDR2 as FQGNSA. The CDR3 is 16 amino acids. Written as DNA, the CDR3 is TGTGCCAGCAGCCCCCTTTTGGAGACAGGGGTCAACATTCAGTACTTC. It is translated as CASSPLLETGVNIQYF.

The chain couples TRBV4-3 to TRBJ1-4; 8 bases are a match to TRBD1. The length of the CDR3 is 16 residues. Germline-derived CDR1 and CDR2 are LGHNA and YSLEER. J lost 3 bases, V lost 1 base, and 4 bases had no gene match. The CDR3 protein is CASSQGQGRANEKLFF. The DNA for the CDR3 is TGCGCCAGCAGCCAAGGACAGGGGAGAGCTAATGAAAAACTGTTTTTT.

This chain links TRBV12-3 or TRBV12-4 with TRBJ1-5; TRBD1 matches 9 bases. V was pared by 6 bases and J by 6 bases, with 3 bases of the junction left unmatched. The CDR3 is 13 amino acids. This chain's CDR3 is CASRDRGSQPQHF. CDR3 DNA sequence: TGTGCCAGCAGAGACAGGGGGTCTCAGCCCCAGCATTTT.